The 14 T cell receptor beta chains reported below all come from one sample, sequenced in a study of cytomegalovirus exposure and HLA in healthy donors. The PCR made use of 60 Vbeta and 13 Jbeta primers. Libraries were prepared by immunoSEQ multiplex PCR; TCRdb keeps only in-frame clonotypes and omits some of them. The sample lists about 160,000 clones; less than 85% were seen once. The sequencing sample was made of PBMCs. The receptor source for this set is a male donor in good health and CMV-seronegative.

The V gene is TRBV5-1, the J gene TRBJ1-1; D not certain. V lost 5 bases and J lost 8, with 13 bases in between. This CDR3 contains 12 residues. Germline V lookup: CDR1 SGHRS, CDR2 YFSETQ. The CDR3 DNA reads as TGCGCCAGCAGGAGGTTGTCAGAGGAAGCTTTCTTT. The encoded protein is CASRRLSEEAFF.

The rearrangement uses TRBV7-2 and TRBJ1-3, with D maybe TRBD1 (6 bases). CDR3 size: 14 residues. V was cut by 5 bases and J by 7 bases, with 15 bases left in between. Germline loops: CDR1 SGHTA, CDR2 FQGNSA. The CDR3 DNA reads TGTGCCAGCAGCCAGGGGACAACACGGAACACCATATATTTT. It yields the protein CASSQGTTRNTIYF.

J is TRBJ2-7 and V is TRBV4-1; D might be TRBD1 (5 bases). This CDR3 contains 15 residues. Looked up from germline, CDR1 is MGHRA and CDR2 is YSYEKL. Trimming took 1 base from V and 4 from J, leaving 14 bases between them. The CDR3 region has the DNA TGCGCCAGCAGCCAAGGGACGGGCCCAGGGTACGAGCAGTACTTC. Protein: CASSQGTGPGYEQYF.

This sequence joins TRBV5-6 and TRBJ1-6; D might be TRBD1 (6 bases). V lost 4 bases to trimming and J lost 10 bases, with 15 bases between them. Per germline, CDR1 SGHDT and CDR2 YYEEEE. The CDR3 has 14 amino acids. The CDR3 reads CASSLGQSSSPLHF. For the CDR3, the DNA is TGTGCCAGCAGCCTCGGACAGTCTTCCTCACCCCTCCACTTT.

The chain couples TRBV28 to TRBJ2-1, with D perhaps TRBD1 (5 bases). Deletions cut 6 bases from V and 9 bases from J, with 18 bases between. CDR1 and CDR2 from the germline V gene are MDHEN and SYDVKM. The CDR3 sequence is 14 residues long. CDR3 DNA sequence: TGTGCCAGCAGGACAAGGGGCGAGGTCCGTGAGCAGTTCTTC. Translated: CASRTRGEVREQFF.

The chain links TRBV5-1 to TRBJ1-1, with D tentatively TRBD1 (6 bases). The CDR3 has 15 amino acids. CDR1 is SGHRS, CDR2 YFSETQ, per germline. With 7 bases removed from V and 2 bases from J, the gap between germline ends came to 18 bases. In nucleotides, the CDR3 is TGCGCCAGCCGACTCAGGACGGGGACAAACACTGAAGCTTTCTTT. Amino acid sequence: CASRLRTGTNTEAFF. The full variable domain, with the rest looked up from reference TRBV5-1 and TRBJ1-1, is KAGVTQTPRYLIKTRGQQVTLSCSPISGHRSVSWYQQTPGQGLQFLFEYFSETQRNKGNFPGRFSGRQFSNSRSEMNVSTLELGDSALYLCASRLRTGTNTEAFFGQGTRLTVV.

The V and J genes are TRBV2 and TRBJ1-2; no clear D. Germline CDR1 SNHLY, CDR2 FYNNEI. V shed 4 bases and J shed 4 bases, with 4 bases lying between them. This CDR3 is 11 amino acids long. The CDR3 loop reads CASSAGYGYTF. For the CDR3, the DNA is TGTGCCAGCAGTGCGGGCTATGGCTACACCTTC.

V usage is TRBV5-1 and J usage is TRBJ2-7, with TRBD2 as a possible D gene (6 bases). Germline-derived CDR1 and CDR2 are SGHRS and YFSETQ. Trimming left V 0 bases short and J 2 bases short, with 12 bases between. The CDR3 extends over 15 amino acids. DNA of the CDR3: TGCGCCAGCAGCTTGGCGGGAGCCCCTCCCTACGAGCAGTACTTC. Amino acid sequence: CASSLAGAPPYEQYF. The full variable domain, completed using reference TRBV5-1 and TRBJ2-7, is KAGVTQTPRYLIKTRGQQVTLSCSPISGHRSVSWYQQTPGQGLQFLFEYFSETQRNKGNFPGRFSGRQFSNSRSEMNVSTLELGDSALYLCASSLAGAPPYEQYFGPGTRLTVT.

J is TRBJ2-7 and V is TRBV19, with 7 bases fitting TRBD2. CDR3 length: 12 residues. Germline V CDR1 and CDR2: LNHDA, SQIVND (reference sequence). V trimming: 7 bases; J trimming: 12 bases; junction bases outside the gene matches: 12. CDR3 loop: CASTEKAGLPYF. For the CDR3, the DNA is TGTGCCAGTACCGAGAAAGCGGGACTTCCGTACTTC.

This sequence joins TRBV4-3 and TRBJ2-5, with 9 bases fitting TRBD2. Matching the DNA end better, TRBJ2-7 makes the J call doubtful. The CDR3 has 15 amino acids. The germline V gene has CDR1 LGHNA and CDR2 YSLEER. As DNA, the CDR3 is TGCGCCAGCAGCCAGACCGGGACTAGCCAATACGAGCAGTACTTC. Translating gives CASSQTGTSQYEQYF.

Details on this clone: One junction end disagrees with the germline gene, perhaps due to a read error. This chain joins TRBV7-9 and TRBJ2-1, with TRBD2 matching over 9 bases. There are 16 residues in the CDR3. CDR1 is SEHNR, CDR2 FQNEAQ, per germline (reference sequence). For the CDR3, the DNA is TGTTCCAGCAGCTTACCTGCGGCGGGAGGGGGCAATGAGCAGTTCTTC. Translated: CSSSLPAAGGGNEQFF.

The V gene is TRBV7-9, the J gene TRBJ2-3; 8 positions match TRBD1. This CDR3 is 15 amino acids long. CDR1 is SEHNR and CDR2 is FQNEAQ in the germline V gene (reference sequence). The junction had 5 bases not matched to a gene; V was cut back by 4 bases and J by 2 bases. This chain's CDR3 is CASSYGDRPTDTQYF. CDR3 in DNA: TGTGCCAGCAGCTACGGGGACAGGCCCACAGATACGCAGTATTTT. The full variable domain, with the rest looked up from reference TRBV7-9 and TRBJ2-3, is DTGVSQNPRHKITKRGQNVTFRCDPISEHNRLYWYRQTLGQGPEFLTYFQNEAQLEKSRLLSDRFSAERPKGSFSTLEIQRTEQGDSAMYLCASSYGDRPTDTQYFGPGTRLTVL.

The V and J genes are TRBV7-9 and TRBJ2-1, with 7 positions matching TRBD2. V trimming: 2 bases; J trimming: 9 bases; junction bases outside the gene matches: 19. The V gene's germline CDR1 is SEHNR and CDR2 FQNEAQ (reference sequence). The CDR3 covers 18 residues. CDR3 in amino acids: CASSLPFEGGPKYGEQFF. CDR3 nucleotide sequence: TGTGCCAGCAGCTTACCGTTCGAGGGAGGGCCAAAGTATGGTGAGCAGTTCTTC.

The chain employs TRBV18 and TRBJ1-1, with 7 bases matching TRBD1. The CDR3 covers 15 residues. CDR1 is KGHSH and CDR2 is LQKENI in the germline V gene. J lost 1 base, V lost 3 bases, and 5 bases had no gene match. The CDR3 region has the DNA TGTGCCAGCTCACCCGCGACAGGGCCGAACACTGAAGCTTTCTTT. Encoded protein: CASSPATGPNTEAFF.